This T cell receptor (beta chain) was sequenced for a study of CD8+ T cells in alopecia areata. Across the whole study: In an open-label trial, patients got 5 to 10 mg tofacitinib twice daily. Patients remained on tofacitinib for 6 to 18 months and then went 6 months without it.

Germline CDR1 reads SSHAT; CDR2 reads FNYEAQ (reference sequence). There are 15 residues in the CDR3. V was clipped by 5 bases and J by 6 bases; unmatched bases: 3. This clone came up a few times. The authors extracted RNA and reverse transcribed it into cDNA as the sequencing template. The repertoire was sequenced with immunoSEQ multiplex PCR; TCRdb's copy has only in-frame clones and lacks some. The table includes about 180,000 clones, almost 65% detected once. Sequenced here: CD4+ T cells sorted from blood, sampled at week 0. This receptor was identified in a human donor with alopecia areata. The V call is TRBV7-7, the J call TRBJ2-1, with 14 bases fitting TRBD2. The CDR3 DNA is TGTGCCAGCAGCATTGGGACTAGCGGGGGCAATGAGCAGTTCTTC. The encoded protein is CASSIGTSGGNEQFF.